What follows are 2 T cell receptor beta chains derived from one specimen sequenced in a study of cytomegalovirus exposure and HLA in healthy donors. Both 60 Vbeta primers and 13 Jbeta primers went into the PCR. Sequenced by immunoSEQ multiplex PCR; TCRdb stores in-frame clones only, minus some. This repertoire comprises roughly 200,000 clones; its ten largest clones make up about 1%. The sequenced material came from PBMCs. These receptors came from a girl between 2 and 10 years old in good health and CMV-seropositive.

The V and J genes are TRBV27 and TRBJ1-5, with D possibly matching TRBD1 (5 bases). This CDR3 contains 16 residues. CDR1 and CDR2 (germline): MNHEY, SMNVEV (reference sequence). V was clipped by 2 bases and J by 4 bases, with 15 bases between them. In nucleotides, the CDR3 is TGTGCCAGCAGTTTAAAAGGCAGGGAAAGAAATCAGCCCCAGCATTTT. It is translated as CASSLKGRERNQPQHF.

The gene calls are TRBV28 and TRBJ1-5, with D maybe TRBD1 (6 bases). Germline V CDR1 and CDR2: MDHEN, SYDVKM. CDR3 length: 17 residues. V was trimmed by 3 bases and J by 2 bases, leaving 17 bases between them. CDR3 in amino acids: CASSFPYREEGNQPQHF. DNA of the CDR3: TGTGCCAGCAGTTTCCCCTACAGGGAAGAAGGCAATCAGCCCCAGCATTTT.